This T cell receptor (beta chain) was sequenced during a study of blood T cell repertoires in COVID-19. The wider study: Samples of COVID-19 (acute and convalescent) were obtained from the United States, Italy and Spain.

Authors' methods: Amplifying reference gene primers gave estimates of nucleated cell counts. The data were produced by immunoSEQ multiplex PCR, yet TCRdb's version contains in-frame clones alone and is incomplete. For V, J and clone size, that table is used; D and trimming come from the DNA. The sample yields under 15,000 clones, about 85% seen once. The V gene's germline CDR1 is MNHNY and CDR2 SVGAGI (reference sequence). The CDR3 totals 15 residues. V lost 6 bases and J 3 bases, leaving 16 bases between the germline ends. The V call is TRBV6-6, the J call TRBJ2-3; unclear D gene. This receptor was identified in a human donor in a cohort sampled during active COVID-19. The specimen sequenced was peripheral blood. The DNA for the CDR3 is TGTGCCAGCAGCTCCTTGGGCTTGCAGACAGATACGCAGTATTTT. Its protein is CASSSLGLQTDTQYF.